Shown below are 10 T cell receptor beta chains from a single sample sequenced in a study of T cell responses to AZD1222 COVID-19 vaccine. The table came from immunoSEQ multiplex PCR; TCRdb's copy has only in-frame clones and leaves some out. The profile shows some 150,000 clones, about 91% of them singletons. The starting material was peripheral blood, obtained on day 0 of AZD1222 vaccination. The receptors here all came from an adult in good health.

The rearrangement links TRBV5-6 to TRBJ1-6; possibly TRBD1 for D (5 bases). Germline values: CDR1 SGHDT, CDR2 YYEEEE. The CDR3 has 15 residues. Trimming left V 0 bases short and J 7 bases short, with 11 bases between. Written as DNA, the CDR3 is TGTGCCAGCAGCTTGGACCCGGGACCCAATTCACCCCTCCACTTT. This codes for CASSLDPGPNSPLHF.

The chain recombines TRBV6-5 with TRBJ1-2; 9 bases are a match to TRBD1. Trimming at V came to 6 bases and at J to 8 bases, leaving 7 bases not matched to a gene. CDR1 MNHEY and CDR2 SVGAGI come from the germline V gene. The CDR3 is 13 amino acids. The CDR3 loop reads CASRPTGGGGYTF. CDR3 DNA: TGTGCCAGCAGACCGACAGGGGGAGGAGGCTACACCTTC.

This rearrangement joins TRBV2 to TRBJ2-1; 11 nucleotides agree with TRBD2. The junction had 2 bases not matched to a gene; V was cut back by 6 bases and J by 4 bases. The CDR3 length is 14 residues. Germline V gene data show CDR1 as SNHLY and CDR2 as FYNNEI. This chain's CDR3 is CASRRLAGYNEQFF. CDR3 nucleotide sequence: TGTGCCAGCAGACGACTAGCGGGGTACAATGAGCAGTTCTTC.

The chain recombines TRBV27 with TRBJ2-1, with 9 bases identical to TRBD1. CDR1 and CDR2 from the germline V gene are MNHEY and SMNVEV (reference sequence). The CDR3 contains 16 residues. The V and J ends lost 3 bases and 6 bases, in that order; junction bases with no gene match: 9. CDR3 sequence (DNA): TGTGCCAGCAGTTTTTTACAGGGGGCGGGTGGCAATGAGCAGTTCTTC. Amino acid sequence: CASSFLQGAGGNEQFF.

This clone was seen once. V is TRBV19 and J is TRBJ1-2; the D is unclear. Looked up from germline, CDR1 is LNHDA and CDR2 is SQIVND (reference sequence). This CDR3 spans 16 amino acids. Trimming took 0 bases from V and 0 from J, leaving 11 bases between them. As DNA, the CDR3 is TGTGCCAGTAGTATAGATCGCGATAGACCTAACTATGGCTACACCTTC. It translates to CASSIDRDRPNYGYTF.

The rearrangement uses TRBV5-5 and TRBJ1-5; possibly TRBD1 for D (6 bases). This CDR3 comprises 16 residues. From germline, CDR1 is SGHKS and CDR2 YYEKEE (reference sequence). Trimming took off 3 bases at V and 7 bases at J, with 20 bases between the two ends. The CDR3 DNA reads as TGTGCCAGCAGCTCAGTACAGGGTCGTTTCTACCAGCCCCAGCATTTT. It encodes CASSSVQGRFYQPQHF.

This rearrangement joins TRBV20-1 to TRBJ1-1, with D uncertain. V was clipped by 2 bases and J by 0 bases, with 1 base between them. The germline V gene encodes CDR1 DFQATT and CDR2 SNEGSKA (reference sequence). The CDR3 is 11 amino acids. The CDR3 reads CSARMNTEAFF. The DNA for the CDR3 is TGCAGTGCTAGAATGAACACTGAAGCTTTCTTT.

CDR3 sequence: CASRLDRTGNTEAFF. The CDR3 DNA sequence: TGTGCCAGCAGATTGGACAGGACTGGGAACACTGAAGCTTTCTTT. This rearrangement joins TRBV2 to TRBJ1-1; 7 bases fit TRBD1. The germline CDR1 and CDR2 sequences are SNHLY and FYNNEI. There are 15 residues in the CDR3. V was clipped by 6 bases and J by 1 base; unmatched bases: 8.

This clone is termed medium-sized. The CDR3 loop is CASSAGTGYYEQYF. The CDR3, as DNA: TGTGCCAGCAGCGCCGGGACAGGATACTACGAGCAGTACTTC. The rearrangement links TRBV9 to TRBJ2-7; 8 positions match TRBD1. The CDR3 runs to 14 residues. The V gene's germline CDR1 is SGDLS and CDR2 YYNGEE. With V trimmed by 3 bases and J by 3 bases, 5 bases remained unmatched.

The J gene is TRBJ2-2, the V gene TRBV19, with 9 bases matching TRBD1. Unmatched junction bases numbered 5, after V lost 9 bases and J lost 3 bases. Per the germline V gene, CDR1 is LNHDA and CDR2 is SQIVND (reference sequence). This CDR3 is built from 14 residues. The CDR3 DNA reads TGTGCCAGCCGGACAGGGGTTTACACCGGGGAGCTGTTTTTT. Translation gives CASRTGVYTGELFF.